The 30 T cell receptor beta chains reported below all come from one sample, sequenced in a study of blood T cell repertoires in COVID-19. This table comes from immunoSEQ multiplex PCR, and its TCRdb copy is limited to in-frame clones, with some not included. The sample has about 360,000 clones, about 90% seen once. Sample: PBMCs or T cells enriched from blood (not recorded which). These receptors all come from a man aged 30-40 years who had recovered from COVID-19.

The V call is TRBV6-5, the J call TRBJ1-5, with D perhaps TRBD1 (5 bases). There are 16 residues in the CDR3. Per germline, CDR1 MNHEY and CDR2 SVGAGI. Deletions cut 2 bases from V and 7 bases from J, with 18 bases between. The CDR3 DNA sequence: TGTGCCAGCAGTTACCTCCCGGACACTCTTGGCCAGCCCCAGCATTTT. This codes for CASSYLPDTLGQPQHF.

The chain's CDR3 is CASSWGQGYEQYF. CDR3 coding DNA: TGTGCCAGCAGCTGGGGACAGGGCTACGAGCAGTACTTC. J is TRBJ2-7 and V is TRBV5-4; 9 bases are a match to TRBD1. Germline CDR1 is SGHNT and CDR2 is YYREEE (reference sequence). Losses at the gene ends were 3 bases for V and 3 bases for J; bases not matched to a gene: 1. This CDR3 region has 13 residues.

The rearrangement links TRBV5-4 to TRBJ2-2, with D perhaps matching TRBD1 (6 bases). This CDR3 has 16 residues. CDR1 is SGHNT, CDR2 YYREEE, per germline (reference sequence). Trimming removed 3 bases from V and 0 bases from J, with 12 bases in between. CDR3 protein: CASSYYRTANTGELFF. The CDR3 bases are TGTGCCAGCAGCTACTATCGGACAGCGAACACCGGGGAGCTGTTTTTT.

The chain combines TRBV6-5 with TRBJ2-2; possible D gene TRBD1, 5 bases. The germline CDR1 and CDR2 sequences are MNHEY and SVGAGI. V lost 5 bases and J 5 bases, leaving 12 bases between the germline ends. The CDR3 is made up of 14 amino acids. In nucleotides, the CDR3 is TGTGCCAGCAGTCCTATGACAGTGACCGGGGAGCTGTTTTTT. Protein sequence: CASSPMTVTGELFF.

This chain uses TRBV30 with TRBJ2-1, with 9 bases that match TRBD2. Germline CDR1 and CDR2: GTSNPN and SVGIG (reference sequence). The CDR3 spans 17 residues. Losses at the gene ends were 1 base for V and 6 bases for J; bases not matched to a gene: 13. The CDR3 here is CAWSGSAGLARGNEQFF. CDR3 coding DNA: TGTGCCTGGAGTGGGTCGGCCGGACTAGCGAGGGGCAATGAGCAGTTCTTC.

J is TRBJ1-1 and V is TRBV5-6; 9 bases line up with TRBD1. This CDR3 has 13 residues. Germline V lookup: CDR1 SGHDT, CDR2 YYEEEE. V lost 7 bases, J lost 1 base, and 2 bases stayed unmatched. Written as DNA, the CDR3 is TGTGCCAGCCACAGGGGGCGGAACACTGAAGCTTTCTTT. Its translation: CASHRGRNTEAFF.

This clone has just one count. This chain joins TRBV19 and TRBJ2-7; 7 bases line up with TRBD1. V lost 5 bases to trimming and J lost 2 bases; unmatched junction nucleotides: 15. The CDR3 runs 17 residues. CDR1 and CDR2 (germline): LNHDA, SQIVND (reference sequence). The chain's CDR3 is CASSSLYLGTEPYEQYF. CDR3 bases: TGTGCCAGTAGTTCCCTTTACCTCGGGACAGAACCCTACGAGCAGTACTTC. Full variable domain (outside the CDR3, taken from reference TRBV19 and TRBJ2-7): DGGITQSPKYLFRKEGQNVTLSCEQNLNHDAMYWYRQDPGQGLRLIYYSQIVNDFQKGDIAEGYSVSREKKESFPLTVTSAQKNPTAFYLCASSSLYLGTEPYEQYFGPGTRLTVT.

This chain links TRBV6-5 with TRBJ2-5, with TRBD1 matching 7 bases. The germline V gene has CDR1 MNHEY and CDR2 SVGAGI. The V segment lost 6 bases and the J segment 3 bases; nucleotides outside the gene matches: 10. The CDR3 is 15 amino acids. The CDR3 reads CASRIDFDREETQYF. CDR3 sequence (DNA): TGTGCCAGCAGGATTGATTTCGACAGGGAAGAGACCCAGTACTTC.

J is TRBJ1-4 and V is TRBV19; D possibly corresponds to TRBD1 (6 bases). The CDR3 extends over 14 amino acids. Germline V gene lookup returns CDR1 LNHDA and CDR2 SQIVND (reference sequence). V shed 5 bases and J shed 4 bases, with 11 bases lying between them. The CDR3 is CASSSGGGNEKLFF. CDR3 in DNA: TGTGCCAGTAGTTCGGGGGGCGGTAATGAAAAACTGTTTTTT.

The chain carries TRBV13 and TRBJ1-6; 7 bases are a match to TRBD1. The CDR3 contains 16 residues. Germline values: CDR1 PRHDT, CDR2 FYEKMQ (reference sequence). V shed 8 bases and J 0 bases; nucleotides not matched to a gene: 7. CDR3 nucleotide sequence: TGTGCCAGCGGCAGGGGGTATAACTCCTATAATTCACCCCTCCACTTT. Translation gives CASGRGYNSYNSPLHF.

A remark on this clone: The identical CDR3 is also encoded by other nucleotide sequences in the sample. V and J are TRBV11-2 and TRBJ1-5; D is unclear. This CDR3 comprises 13 residues. V lost 0 bases to trimming and J lost 7 bases, with 7 bases between them. Germline loops: CDR1 SGHAT, CDR2 FQNNGV. CDR3 residues: CASSLERGQPQHF. The CDR3 DNA is TGTGCCAGCAGCTTAGAGCGAGGGCAGCCCCAGCATTTT.

The V call is TRBV19, the J call TRBJ1-1; D gene uncertain. This CDR3 is 16 amino acids long. Per the germline V gene, CDR1 is LNHDA and CDR2 is SQIVND (reference sequence). Trimming took off 1 base at V and 2 bases at J, with 14 bases between the two ends. The CDR3 protein is CASSIGLRTLNTEAFF. The CDR3 nucleotides read TGTGCCAGTAGTATAGGACTACGCACCCTCAACACTGAAGCTTTCTTT.

This chain joins TRBV11-3 and TRBJ1-2; D gene ambiguous. The germline CDR1 and CDR2 sequences are SGHNT and YENEEA. Trimming pared 5 bases from V and 4 bases from J, leaving 26 bases between. This CDR3 spans 18 amino acids. CDR3 loop: CASSPQGPQRRTSYGYTF. The CDR3 bases are TGTGCCAGCAGCCCACAAGGTCCTCAGCGTAGAACCTCCTATGGCTACACCTTC.

The V call is TRBV6-4, the J call TRBJ2-1; D possibly corresponds to TRBD1 (6 bases). CDR1 MRHNA and CDR2 SNTAGT come from the germline V gene. This CDR3 is built from 13 residues. V was pared by 3 bases and J by 7 bases, with 10 bases between. In DNA form, the CDR3 reads TGTGCCAGCAGTGAAACAGGGTATAATGAGCAGTTCTTC. Encoded protein: CASSETGYNEQFF.

The chain uses TRBV7-9 and TRBJ2-7, with TRBD2 matching 8 bases. The length of the CDR3 is 14 residues. CDR1 SEHNR and CDR2 FQNEAQ come from the germline V gene (reference sequence). After removal of 11 bases from V and 2 bases from J, the junction contained 11 bases not matched to a gene. The CDR3: CALQSSGGPYEQYF. The CDR3 DNA follows: TGTGCCCTCCAGTCGAGCGGGGGACCCTACGAGCAGTACTTC.

This clone was seen only a few times. The chain links TRBV18 to TRBJ1-4; no definite D call. The CDR3 runs 13 residues. Germline CDR1 is KGHSH and CDR2 is LQKENI. Trimming cost V 5 bases and J 4 bases, with 8 bases left between them. The DNA for the CDR3 is TGTGCCAGCTCAGCAGACATTAATGAAAAACTGTTTTTT. As protein: CASSADINEKLFF.

This clone came up a few times. The chain recombines TRBV6-2 or TRBV6-3 with TRBJ2-1; 12 bases are a match to TRBD2. The CDR3 has 20 amino acids. Looked up from germline, CDR1 is MNHEY and CDR2 is SVGEGT. V lost 0 bases, J lost 3 bases, and 12 bases stayed unmatched. CDR3 DNA: TGTGCCAGCAGTTACTCCACTAGCGGGGGGCGGCGAGACAACTACAATGAGCAGTTCTTC. It yields the protein CASSYSTSGGRRDNYNEQFF.

J is TRBJ2-7 and V is TRBV7-8, with a possible D match to TRBD2 (6 bases). The CDR3 contains 12 residues. The germline V gene encodes CDR1 SGHVS and CDR2 FQNEAQ. Trimming stripped 1 base from V and 12 bases from J, with 13 bases between. The CDR3 is CASSLVSGDVYF. Here the CDR3 DNA reads TGTGCCAGCAGCTTAGTCTCGGGAGATGTGTACTTC.

For the CDR3, the DNA is TGTGCCAGCCAGCTTGGGCTATGGTTCGGTGAATGCAATCAGCCCCAGCATTTT. Amino acid sequence: CASQLGLWFGECNQPQHF. The chain has TRBV18 and TRBJ1-5; D is undetermined. V lost 8 bases, J lost 2 bases, and 25 bases lay in between. This CDR3 has 18 residues. Germline V gives CDR1 KGHSH, CDR2 LQKENI.

The genes are TRBV5-4 and TRBJ2-4; D is unresolved. The CDR3 extends over 14 amino acids. Germline V CDR1 and CDR2: SGHNT, YYREEE (reference sequence). V was cut by 3 bases and J by 0 bases, with 7 bases left in between. The CDR3 reads CASSSGLAKNIQYF. For the CDR3, the DNA is TGTGCCAGCAGCTCCGGTTTAGCCAAAAACATTCAGTACTTC.

Only one count was recorded for this clone. This chain uses TRBV19 with TRBJ2-1; 9 bases fit TRBD1. The V segment lost 10 bases and the J segment 5 bases; nucleotides outside the gene matches: 15. CDR1 is LNHDA and CDR2 is SQIVND in the germline V gene (reference sequence). The CDR3 extends over 16 amino acids. DNA of the CDR3: TGTGCCACCAGGGTAACAGGGGGCGTAAAGAACAATGAGCAGTTCTTC. Translation gives CATRVTGGVKNNEQFF.

The CDR3 bases are TGCGCCAGCAGCCAAAGCCCAGGGGTAGACTATGGCTACACCTTC. It codes for CASSQSPGVDYGYTF. J is TRBJ1-2 and V is TRBV4-1; D may be TRBD1 (6 bases). Trimming removed 2 bases at V and 3 bases at J, with 13 bases between. The length of the CDR3 is 15 residues. Germline V CDR1 and CDR2: MGHRA, YSYEKL.

A single count supports this clone. V gene TRBV7-9 combines with J gene TRBJ1-2; 8 nucleotides align to TRBD1. The CDR3 consists of 15 residues. Per germline, CDR1 SEHNR and CDR2 FQNEAQ (reference sequence). Germline trimming cut 3 bases from V and 6 bases from J; bases unmatched to any gene: 9. This CDR3 reads CASSFQGAVPDGYTF. CDR3 DNA: TGTGCCAGCAGCTTCCAGGGGGCGGTACCTGATGGCTACACCTTC.

The sample holds one count of this clone. V gene TRBV5-1 combines with J gene TRBJ2-5; TRBD2 agrees at 11 bases. The CDR3 has 16 residues. The V gene's germline CDR1 is SGHRS and CDR2 YFSETQ. J lost 1 base, V lost 3 bases, and 5 bases had no gene match. The CDR3, as DNA: TGCGCCAGCAGCTCCGGGACTAGCGGCTCCCAAGAGACCCAGTACTTC. Translating it yields CASSSGTSGSQETQYF. The full variable domain, with the rest looked up from reference TRBV5-1 and TRBJ2-5, is KAGVTQTPRYLIKTRGQQVTLSCSPISGHRSVSWYQQTPGQGLQFLFEYFSETQRNKGNFPGRFSGRQFSNSRSEMNVSTLELGDSALYLCASSSGTSGSQETQYFGPGTRLLVL.

The chain has TRBV6-5 and TRBJ2-3, with 9 nucleotides matching TRBD2. Germline assignment: CDR1 MNHEY and CDR2 SVGAGI. The CDR3 is 15 residues long. V shed 2 bases, J shed 3 bases, and the junction held 3 bases outside the gene matches. The CDR3 sequence is CASSYERGVTDTQYF. CDR3 in DNA: TGTGCCAGCAGTTACGAGCGGGGGGTTACAGATACGCAGTATTTT.

This chain joins TRBV19 and TRBJ1-1; D might be TRBD1 (5 bases). The CDR3 extends over 15 amino acids. Trimming took off 9 bases at V and 1 base at J, with 18 bases between the two ends. Germline assignment: CDR1 LNHDA and CDR2 SQIVND (reference sequence). This chain's CDR3 is CASKTAVTENTEAFF. Here the CDR3 DNA reads TGTGCCAGCAAGACAGCAGTAACAGAGAACACTGAAGCTTTCTTT.

The rearrangement links TRBV6-6 to TRBJ1-2; D may be TRBD1 (5 bases). The V gene's germline CDR1 is MNHNY and CDR2 SVGAGI (reference sequence). Deletions cut 7 bases from V and 3 bases from J, with 18 bases between. This CDR3 is 15 amino acids long. CDR3: CASMDAQGTHYGYTF. DNA for the CDR3: TGTGCCAGCATGGACGCTCAGGGAACCCACTATGGCTACACCTTC.

The sample holds one count of this clone. V usage is TRBV11-2 and J usage is TRBJ2-1; unclear D gene. CDR3 length equals 14 residues. Trimming cost V 4 bases and J 9 bases, with 16 bases left between them. The germline V gene has CDR1 SGHAT and CDR2 FQNNGV. The CDR3 nucleotides read TGTGCCAGCAGCTCACCAGTACCCCGGAGTGAGCAGTTCTTC. This encodes CASSSPVPRSEQFF.

The chain employs TRBV30 and TRBJ1-6, with a tentative D call TRBD1 (5 bases). Trimming removed 1 base at V and 4 bases at J, with 17 bases between. The length of the CDR3 is 17 residues. Germline loops: CDR1 GTSNPN, CDR2 SVGIG (reference sequence). CDR3 loop: CAWSGMQGASYNSPLHF. CDR3 bases: TGTGCCTGGAGTGGGATGCAGGGCGCGTCTTATAATTCACCCCTCCACTTT. The full variable domain, rest sourced from reference TRBV30 and TRBJ1-6, is SQTIHQWPATLVQPVGSPLSLECTVEGTSNPNLYWYRQAAGRGLQLLFYSVGIGQISSEVPQNLSASRPQDRQFILSSKKLLLSDSGFYLCAWSGMQGASYNSPLHFGNGTRLTVT.

V is TRBV3-1 (or the pseudogene TRBV3-2) and J is TRBJ1-3; TRBD1 matches at 7 bases. Germline CDR1 reads LGHDT; CDR2 reads YNNKEL (reference sequence). CDR3 length: 15 residues. V lost 6 bases and J lost 2; bases outside the gene matches: 7. The DNA of the CDR3 is TGTGCCAGCAGAGTAACAGGGGCGACTGGAAACACCATATATTTT. Translating it yields CASRVTGATGNTIYF.